A selection of T cell receptor beta chains follows, all from one sample in a study of human T cells and chemical hapten exposure. MiXCR, applied by TCRdb to the RACE reads, yields one record per CDR3 protein. The repertoire has over 70,000 distinct CDR3 sequences, around 10% of them found once; the top ten carry about 1.4%. The specimen comprised whole blood, sampled in connection with sensitization to the hapten diphenylcyclopropenone (DPC). The origin of the receptors is a man between 18 and 29 years old with alopecia areata. Some clones in this sample may be carry-over from other donors' samples. Each CDR3 is given with its conserved first and last residue. Each record gives: D gene, clone size, V gene, J gene, CDR3 DNA, CDR3 protein. The D gene is left open where the match is weak. The size entry is marked missing in some rows and otherwise reads once, few, many or a size class.

d_gene: .; abundance: many; v_gene: TRBV28; j_gene: TRBJ2-3; CDR3nt: TGTGCCAGCAGTCTATCTACCGGGCTCACAGATACGCAGTATTTT; CDR3aa: CASSLSTGLTDTQYF
d_gene: TRBD1; abundance: .; v_gene: TRBV4-1; j_gene: TRBJ1-6; CDR3nt: TGCGCCAGCAGCCAGGCTTCGTTGCGGACAGGGGGTTCACCCCTCCACTTT; CDR3aa: CASSQASLRTGGSPLHF
d_gene: .; abundance: many; v_gene: TRBV7-3; j_gene: TRBJ1-2; CDR3nt: TGTGCCAGCAGCTTAACAGGATCGTATGGCTACACCTTC; CDR3aa: CASSLTGSYGYTF
d_gene: TRBD2; abundance: many; v_gene: TRBV18; j_gene: TRBJ2-2; CDR3nt: TGTGCCAGCTCACCAATGCCTAGCGGGGGGCCAGACGGGGAGCTGTTTTTT; CDR3aa: CASSPMPSGGPDGELFF
d_gene: .; abundance: .; v_gene: TRBV3-1; j_gene: TRBJ1-1; CDR3nt: TGTGCCAGCAGCCAAACTAACGAATTTGAAGCTTTCTTT; CDR3aa: CASSQTNEFEAFF
d_gene: TRBD1; abundance: many; v_gene: TRBV6-2/TRBV6-3; j_gene: TRBJ1-5; CDR3nt: TGTGCCAGCACCTCCGACAGGGTTTATCAGCTCCAGCATTTT; CDR3aa: CASTSDRVYQLQHF
d_gene: .; abundance: few; v_gene: TRBV20-1; j_gene: TRBJ2-7; CDR3nt: TGCAGTGCGCGGGAAGTGGGGGCTATCTACGAGCAGTACTTC; CDR3aa: CSAREVGAIYEQYF
d_gene: .; abundance: many; v_gene: TRBV3-1; j_gene: TRBJ2-1; CDR3nt: TGTGCCAGCAGCCAACTCCCTTTCTCCTACAATGAGCAGTTCTTC; CDR3aa: CASSQLPFSYNEQFF
d_gene: .; abundance: once; v_gene: TRBV24-1; j_gene: TRBJ1-5; CDR3nt: TGTGCCACCAGTGATTCAACAGAGCTTAGCAATCAGCCCCAGCATTTT; CDR3aa: CATSDSTELSNQPQHF
d_gene: TRBD2; abundance: few; v_gene: TRBV7-3; j_gene: TRBJ2-2; CDR3nt: TGTGCCAGCAGCACCGATCTAGCGGGGGGCCACACCGGGGAGCTGTTTTTT; CDR3aa: CASSTDLAGGHTGELFF
d_gene: .; abundance: few; v_gene: TRBV12-2; j_gene: TRBJ2-4; CDR3nt: TGTGCAAGTCGCTTCCCGGGCAGAGGGGGCCCTATAGCCAAAAACATTCAGTACTTC; CDR3aa: CASRFPGRGGPIAKNIQYF
d_gene: .; abundance: many; v_gene: TRBV7-3; j_gene: TRBJ2-1; CDR3nt: TGTGCCAGCAGCCCCCCGGGGGATGAGCAGTTCTTC; CDR3aa: CASSPPGDEQFF
d_gene: .; abundance: .; v_gene: TRBV6-4; j_gene: TRBJ1-1; CDR3nt: TGTGCCAGCAGTGACTCGAAAGGGAGTGAAGCTTTCTTT; CDR3aa: CASSDSKGSEAFF
d_gene: .; abundance: .; v_gene: TRBV27; j_gene: TRBJ1-1; CDR3nt: TGTGCCAGCAGTTTTGGGGGCTCGGGCACTGAAGCTTTCTTT; CDR3aa: CASSFGGSGTEAFF
d_gene: .; abundance: many; v_gene: TRBV20-1; j_gene: TRBJ1-1; CDR3nt: TGCAGTGCTAGCGGTCCGCCGCTCACTGAAGCTTTCTTT; CDR3aa: CSASGPPLTEAFF
d_gene: .; abundance: few; v_gene: TRBV18; j_gene: TRBJ1-1; CDR3nt: TGTGCCAGCTCACCCCAAATGGGCATGAACACTGAAGCTTTCTTT; CDR3aa: CASSPQMGMNTEAFF
d_gene: .; abundance: .; v_gene: TRBV29-1; j_gene: TRBJ1-3; CDR3nt: TGCAGCGTTGAGGAGGACACCATATATTTT; CDR3aa: CSVEEDTIYF
d_gene: .; abundance: .; v_gene: TRBV29-1; j_gene: TRBJ2-1; CDR3nt: TGCAGCGTTGCCCCCGGGGATGAGCAGTTCTTC; CDR3aa: CSVAPGDEQFF
d_gene: .; abundance: many; v_gene: TRBV11-2; j_gene: TRBJ2-2; CDR3nt: TGTGCCAGCAGCCCTACGGGTGGCACCGGGGAGCTGTTTTTT; CDR3aa: CASSPTGGTGELFF
d_gene: TRBD1; abundance: many; v_gene: TRBV10-2; j_gene: TRBJ2-5; CDR3nt: TGCGCCAGCAGTGAGGAAGTCGGGCTAACAGGGGAAAAGACCCAGTACTTC; CDR3aa: CASSEEVGLTGEKTQYF
d_gene: .; abundance: few; v_gene: TRBV28; j_gene: TRBJ2-3; CDR3nt: TGTGCCAGCAGTTTATTCTTAGGCACAGATACGCAGTATTTT; CDR3aa: CASSLFLGTDTQYF
d_gene: .; abundance: many; v_gene: TRBV6-1; j_gene: TRBJ2-3; CDR3nt: TGTGCCAGCACCTTCCGGACCTCGGATACGCAGTATTTT; CDR3aa: CASTFRTSDTQYF
d_gene: .; abundance: many; v_gene: TRBV20-1; j_gene: TRBJ2-1; CDR3nt: TGCAGTGCTAGAAGTCAGGGGGGCTTTGAGCAGTTCTTC; CDR3aa: CSARSQGGFEQFF
d_gene: .; abundance: few; v_gene: TRBV6-5; j_gene: TRBJ1-1; CDR3nt: TGTGCCAGCAGGGAGGGGGGCGCGGGCACTGAAGCTTTCTTT; CDR3aa: CASREGGAGTEAFF
d_gene: TRBD1; abundance: many; v_gene: TRBV7-2; j_gene: TRBJ1-2; CDR3nt: TGTGCCAGCAGCCTCCCACCAGGGGGGACCCCAATACAGTATGGCTACACCTTC; CDR3aa: CASSLPPGGTPIQYGYTF
d_gene: TRBD2; abundance: .; v_gene: TRBV20-1; j_gene: TRBJ2-5; CDR3nt: TGCAGTGCGCGCTGGGGGGGTACGGAGACCCAGTACTTC; CDR3aa: CSARWGGTETQYF
d_gene: .; abundance: .; v_gene: TRBV20-1; j_gene: TRBJ1-4; CDR3nt: TGCAGTGCTAGTTCTGGATCTGAAGAAAAACTGTTTTTT; CDR3aa: CSASSGSEEKLFF
d_gene: .; abundance: few; v_gene: TRBV6-2/TRBV6-3; j_gene: TRBJ2-1; CDR3nt: TGTGCCAGCAGTTACTCGCGTTCCTTATGGTTCTTC; CDR3aa: CASSYSRSLWFF
d_gene: .; abundance: few; v_gene: TRBV6-2/TRBV6-3; j_gene: TRBJ1-1; CDR3nt: TGTGCCAGCGAGGGGCAGAACACTGAAGCTTTCTTT; CDR3aa: CASEGQNTEAFF
d_gene: .; abundance: .; v_gene: TRBV7-9; j_gene: TRBJ2-7; CDR3nt: TGTGCCAGCAGCCCCCCGGCCTTTTACGAGCAGTACTTC; CDR3aa: CASSPPAFYEQYF